The clone carrying this T cell receptor beta chain was picked up a small number of times. Its antigen is unidentified. These data originate in a study of cytomegalovirus exposure and HLA in healthy donors. Overall study context: From HLA-typed donors, an early data release held 70 million to 95 million unique TCRs.

The PCR made use of 60 Vbeta and 13 Jbeta primers. This table comes from immunoSEQ multiplex PCR, and its TCRdb copy is limited to in-frame clones, with some not included. The sample lists roughly 100,000 clones; about 76% were seen once. The CDR3 runs 16 residues. The germline V gene has CDR1 SGDLS and CDR2 YYNGEE. V trimming: 0 bases; J trimming: 3 bases; junction bases outside the gene matches: 6. Findings and caveats of the study: TRBV6-2, TRBV6-3 and some other V segments were unresolvable in 87-base-pair reads. A later analysis showed TCR association rates differing by HLA locus, peaking at DRB1 and lowest at HLA-C. A later analysis found most CMV-associated TCR beta chains apparently HLA-restricted.

The sample consisted of PBMCs. This chain links TRBV9 with TRBJ2-3; 8 bases line up with TRBD2. The clonotype was recovered from a man aged 40-50 years in good health and CMV-seropositive. The CDR3 sequence is CASSVGGGRGTDTQYF. The CDR3 DNA reads as TGTGCCAGCAGCGTAGGCGGGGGGCGGGGTACAGATACGCAGTATTTT.